This TCR beta chain was documented in a study of cytomegalovirus exposure and HLA in healthy donors. Study conclusions and caveats: It was 150 to 200 TCR beta chains that were listed as cytomegalovirus-associated.

Vbeta (60) and Jbeta (13) primers were used in the PCR. Repertoires were generated with immunoSEQ multiplex PCR, while TCRdb's copy carries only in-frame clones and drops some. The sample lists 200,000 to 300,000 clones; roughly 85% were seen once. As regards this clone: Its antigen is undetermined.

The TCR originated in a girl aged 2 to 10 in good health and CMV-seronegative. Source material: PBMCs.

For the CDR3, the DNA is TGTGCCAGCAGCAAAGTCAAACAGGATTCCACTGAAGCTTTCTTT. This gives the protein CASSKVKQDSTEAFF. V is TRBV21-1 and J is TRBJ1-1; whether TRBD1, the table's D call, matches the DNA was not checked. TRBV21-1 is a pseudogene locus. The length of the CDR3 is 15 residues.